This T cell receptor (beta chain) was documented in a study of graft-versus-host responses after intestinal transplantation. About the research overall: Induction with anti-thymocyte globulin, then tacrolimus and steroids for roughly 3 years, was given to all recipients.

Generated by immunoSEQ multiplex PCR, the TCRdb table keeps only in-frame clones and is missing some. The sample includes some 13,000 clones, around four fifths of them seen just once. General study results and limits: Levels of circulating GvH clones at their peak were associated with early post-transplant HvG declines. GvH clones detected in recipient marrow included some appearing first in ileum or blood.

About this clone: Its antigen is currently unknown.

The sequence derives from a human patient who received an intestinal transplant, so some T cells may come from the graft donor. The sample was PBMCs, taken after intestinal transplantation.

The chain's CDR3 is CASSFGAGEQPQHF. Here the CDR3 DNA reads TGCGCCAGCAGCTTTGGGGCAGGGGAACAGCCCCAGCATTTT. The chain joins TRBV5-1 to TRBJ1-5, with D perhaps TRBD1 (6 bases). This CDR3 comprises 14 residues. The V and J ends lost 2 bases and 7 bases respectively, with 13 bases between them. Germline-derived CDR1 and CDR2 are SGHRS and YFSETQ.